The next 15 T cell receptor beta chains were all read from a single sample in a study of blood T cell repertoires in COVID-19. Here immunoSEQ multiplex PCR was the method, and the copy in TCRdb shows in-frame clones only, minus some. The sample includes over 45,000 clones, around 84% seen only once; the top ten take 6.5% to 7.5%. Sequencing input: peripheral blood. Receptors originate from a man in his 60s with acute or convalescent COVID-19.

The V call is TRBV11-3, the J call TRBJ1-5; no clear D. Germline CDR1 SGHNT, CDR2 YENEEA. V was pared by 7 bases and J by 2 bases, with 9 bases between. The CDR3 is made up of 13 amino acids. Here the CDR3 DNA reads TGTGCCAGCACTAGGTCGGGCAATCAGCCCCAGCATTTT. The encoded protein is CASTRSGNQPQHF.

The CDR3, as DNA: TGTGCCAGCAGCTTAGAGGCGCTAGCGGGGGTGTACGAGCAGTACTTC. Translating it yields CASSLEALAGVYEQYF. The chain combines TRBV7-2 with TRBJ2-7; 10 bases align to TRBD2. From germline, CDR1 is SGHTA and CDR2 FQGNSA. This CDR3 has 16 residues. Trimming took 1 base from V and 4 from J; bases not matched to a gene: 7.

V is TRBV6-6 and J is TRBJ1-3; TRBD1 aligns across 8 bases. Trimming at V came to 6 bases and at J to 5 bases, leaving 12 bases not matched to a gene. CDR3 length: 16 amino acids. CDR1 is MNHNY and CDR2 is SVGAGI in the germline V gene (reference sequence). DNA for the CDR3: TGTGCCAGCAGGGATACTGGACAGGGTCGTAGAAACACCATATATTTT. Protein: CASRDTGQGRRNTIYF.

This clone was detected a few times. The chain combines TRBV3-1 (or the pseudogene TRBV3-2) with TRBJ1-2; 10 nucleotides match TRBD1. V shed 3 bases and J 12 bases; nucleotides not matched to a gene: 7. This CDR3 has 13 amino acids. Germline V lookup: CDR1 LGHDT, CDR2 YNNKEL (reference sequence). CDR3 in amino acids: CASSQGDRGRDTF. CDR3 sequence (DNA): TGTGCCAGCAGCCAGGGAGACAGGGGGCGGGACACCTTC.

This clone has only one observation. This chain joins TRBV12-3 or TRBV12-4 and TRBJ2-7; no definite D call. Trimming pared 7 bases from V and 1 base from J, leaving 11 bases between. This CDR3 comprises 13 residues. The CDR3 nucleotides are TGTGCCAGCACCCCACAAGTTTCCTACGAGCAGTACTTC. Its translation is CASTPQVSYEQYF.

V usage is TRBV6-5 and J usage is TRBJ2-3; 7 bases match TRBD1. The CDR3 runs 14 residues. V shed 6 bases, J shed 2 bases, and the junction held 5 bases outside the gene matches. Germline assignment: CDR1 MNHEY and CDR2 SVGAGI. The CDR3 coding sequence is TGTGCCAGCAGCTTACAGGGGCCCACAGATACGCAGTATTTT. Its protein is CASSLQGPTDTQYF.

V gene TRBV5-1 combines with J gene TRBJ2-7, with TRBD2 matching 9 bases. Looked up from germline, CDR1 is SGHRS and CDR2 is YFSETQ. This CDR3 is 16 amino acids long. V was pared by 4 bases and J by 3 bases, with 11 bases of the junction left unmatched. The CDR3 DNA reads as TGCGCCAGCAGCAAGGACTCGGGACTAGCCCGCTACGAGCAGTACTTC. The encoded protein is CASSKDSGLARYEQYF.

The genes are TRBV10-2 and TRBJ2-7; TRBD2 aligns across 13 bases. Per the germline V gene, CDR1 is WSHSY and CDR2 is SAAADI. The V and J ends lost 2 bases and 6 bases, in that order; junction bases with no gene match: 4. The CDR3 length is 15 residues. The CDR3 reads CASSEALAGGGEQYF. The CDR3 DNA is TGCGCCAGCAGTGAGGCACTAGCGGGGGGGGGCGAGCAGTACTTC.

J is TRBJ2-3 and V is TRBV5-1; a possible D gene is TRBD2 (5 bases). V gave up 3 bases and J gave up 0 bases, with 14 bases separating them. CDR1 and CDR2 from the germline V gene are SGHRS and YFSETQ. The CDR3 totals 16 residues. The CDR3, as DNA: TGCGCCAGCAGCTCCAGGCCGGGGTTCAGCACAGATACGCAGTATTTT. It yields the protein CASSSRPGFSTDTQYF.

Turning to this clone: Distinct nucleotide sequences in the sample also encode this CDR3. The CDR3 DNA is TGTGCCAGCAGCGTGGGGACTGGAAGCTCCTACGAGCAGTACTTC. Translated: CASSVGTGSSYEQYF. This rearrangement joins TRBV9 to TRBJ2-7, with D perhaps TRBD2 (6 bases). Germline CDR1 SGDLS, CDR2 YYNGEE. Trimming left V 2 bases short and J 0 bases short, with 12 bases between. The CDR3 sequence is 15 residues long.

The rearrangement uses TRBV29-1 and TRBJ2-1; 11 positions match TRBD2. Germline CDR1 and CDR2: SQVTM and ANQGSEA. V shed 4 bases and J 4 bases; nucleotides not matched to a gene: 0. The CDR3 length is 13 residues. CDR3 residues: CSVVAGGYNEQFF. The CDR3 DNA follows: TGCAGCGTTGTAGCGGGGGGGTACAATGAGCAGTTCTTC.

The rearrangement joins TRBV19 to TRBJ2-5; 9 bases fit TRBD1. Per the germline V gene, CDR1 is LNHDA and CDR2 is SQIVND (reference sequence). The CDR3 has 15 residues. With V trimmed by 7 bases and J by 4 bases, 10 bases remained unmatched. The CDR3 is CASKGQGTGSETQYF. CDR3 nucleotides: TGTGCCAGTAAAGGACAGGGGACGGGGTCAGAGACCCAGTACTTC.

The chain uses TRBV11-2 and TRBJ2-3, with D possibly matching TRBD2 (5 bases). The CDR3 is 15 residues long. In germline, CDR1 is SGHAT, CDR2 FQNNGV. V was shortened by 3 bases and J by 3 bases, with 13 bases between the two germline ends. For the CDR3, the DNA is TGTGCCAGCAGCTTTACTAGAAATCCGACAGATACGCAGTATTTT. It encodes CASSFTRNPTDTQYF.

The chain couples TRBV7-2 to TRBJ2-5; TRBD1 agrees at 7 bases. The ends lost 5 bases at V and 0 bases at J; junction bases unmatched: 9. CDR3 size: 16 residues. CDR1 and CDR2 (germline): SGHTA, FQGNSA. CDR3 region: CASSPSHRGHQETQYF. CDR3 nucleotide sequence: TGTGCCAGCAGCCCGTCCCACAGGGGCCACCAAGAGACCCAGTACTTC.

The V gene is TRBV30, the J gene TRBJ2-5; TRBD1 agrees at 8 bases. Trimming at V came to 4 bases and at J to 3 bases, leaving 7 bases not matched to a gene. This CDR3 region has 14 residues. Germline V gene sequence: CDR1 GTSNPN, CDR2 SVGIG (reference sequence). The DNA of the CDR3 is TGTGCCTGGACCCTAGGGACAGGAGAAGAGACCCAGTACTTC. It encodes CAWTLGTGEETQYF.